This is a list of T cell receptor beta chains from one sample in a study of cytomegalovirus exposure and HLA in healthy donors. This table comes from immunoSEQ multiplex PCR, and its TCRdb copy is limited to in-frame clones, with some not included. This sample has over 250,000 clones; roughly two thirds occur once, and the top ten carry approximately 2.1%. The material sequenced was PBMCs. These receptors all stem from a female donor in good health and CMV-seronegative. Each CDR3 is given with its conserved first and last residue. The order of the fields is V gene, J gene, clone size, CDR3 protein. Clone sizes are given selectively: once, few, many, or a class where the clone is expanded.

>TRBV7-6|TRBJ2-2|NA
CASIRPSPFDSGRTGELFF
>TRBV2|TRBJ2-7|NA
CANTGFVSGSPYEQYF
>TRBV2|TRBJ2-3|NA
CASSESLGWGTDTQYF
>TRBV2|TRBJ1-2|NA
CASSVDSYGYTF
>TRBV10-2|TRBJ2-1|few
CATQHGQGANEQFF
>TRBV5-1|TRBJ2-7|NA
CASSLPGTSGNYEQYF
>TRBV6-5|TRBJ1-3|few
CASARGLSSGNTIYF
>TRBV18|TRBJ1-2|NA
CASSSDTYGYTF
>TRBV4-1|TRBJ1-5|NA
CASSLGTGSNQPQHF
>TRBV29-1|NA|NA
CSVESPSRGTSIYF
>TRBV6-5|TRBJ2-2|NA
CASSRLVGELFF
>TRBV9|TRBJ1-5|few
CASSADGGAANQPQHF
>TRBV6-1|TRBJ1-2|NA
CASSPGGNYGYTF
>TRBV30|TRBJ2-3|NA
CASQLAGGPGDTQYF
>TRBV13|TRBJ2-7|NA
CASSAPRRQGYYEQYF
>TRBV10-1|TRBJ2-1|NA
CASSSIEGNEQFF
>TRBV10-3|TRBJ2-7|NA
CAISEQYEQYF
>TRBV9|TRBJ2-3|NA
CASSRSGEADTQYF
>TRBV18|TRBJ2-1|few
CASSPVAGGPSSYNEQFF
>TRBV28|TRBJ1-4|NA
CTSSGGTGVEKLFF
>TRBV4-2|TRBJ2-7|NA
CASSQGVTGTGGSYEQYF
>TRBV18|TRBJ1-5|NA
CASSPSLSNQPQHF
>TRBV5-6|TRBJ1-2|few
CASSLPYRGRNYGYTF
>TRBV6-6|TRBJ1-1|NA
CASSAGLGNTEAFF
>TRBV11-2|TRBJ2-3|NA
CASSFKTSGRSTDTQYF
>TRBV12-5|TRBJ2-3|NA
CASGLGDYSTDTQYF
>TRBV28|TRBJ1-3|NA
CASSPQGIRLGNTIYF
>TRBV28|TRBJ2-7|NA
CASSLRTGSDEQYF
>TRBV4-2|TRBJ2-1|NA
CASSQGSQREGYNEQFF
>TRBV28|TRBJ1-2|NA
CASSSSGNYGYTF
>TRBV2|TRBJ2-7|NA
CASSADRGIAYEQYF
>TRBV11-2|TRBJ1-1|few
CASSLSGGSGTEAFF
>TRBV7-9|TRBJ1-2|few
CSSSFLGQTGGYTF
>TRBV28|TRBJ2-7|few
CASRGTGVSYEQYF
>TRBV19|TRBJ2-3|NA
CATAGFVTDTQYF
>TRBV27|TRBJ2-1|NA
CASRPGTSGMGEQFF
>TRBV4-2|TRBJ2-1|few
CASSQGITSGRYNEQFF
>TRBV7-2|TRBJ2-5|NA
CASSTRQIQETQYF
>TRBV5-8|TRBJ2-7|once
CASSLLGGRKSKEQYF
>TRBV2|TRBJ1-2|NA
CASTGVGYGYTF
>TRBV19|TRBJ1-2|NA
CASIGSAGGYTF
>TRBV11-3|TRBJ2-2|NA
CASSRGQGGTGELFF
>TRBV10-1|TRBJ1-1|few
CASSATPRGAFF
>TRBV11-3|TRBJ2-1|NA
CASSPSSYNEQFF
>TRBV5-1|TRBJ2-5|NA
CASSLPGTGGAGETQYF
>TRBV5-1|TRBJ2-7|NA
CASSLRLAGVSYEQYF
>TRBV5-1|TRBJ1-1|few
CASSLLGQGDGTEAFF
>TRBV18|TRBJ2-7|NA
CASSPEGHEQYF
>TRBV5-5|TRBJ2-1|NA
CASSFWTAGEGEQFF
>TRBV9|TRBJ2-4|NA
CASSVATVANIQYF
>TRBV20-1|TRBJ2-1|few
CSASRGNEQFF
>TRBV6-1|TRBJ1-2|NA
CASSDAWGGGGYTF
>TRBV25-1|TRBJ1-2|NA
CASSEGTPYGYTF
>TRBV25-1|TRBJ2-7|NA
CASSVPGGGLNEQCF
>TRBV5-6|TRBJ2-7|few
CASSSRTSLSEQYF
>TRBV9|TRBJ2-7|NA
CASSPRWTGFHEQYF
>TRBV27|TRBJ1-1|NA
CASSSGAPNTEAFF
>TRBV5-4|TRBJ1-1|NA
CASTTPKDSSLNTEAFF
>TRBV4-1|TRBJ1-1|NA
CASSQEHSRGRRMNTEAFF
>TRBV19|TRBJ1-2|NA
CASADRWYGYTF